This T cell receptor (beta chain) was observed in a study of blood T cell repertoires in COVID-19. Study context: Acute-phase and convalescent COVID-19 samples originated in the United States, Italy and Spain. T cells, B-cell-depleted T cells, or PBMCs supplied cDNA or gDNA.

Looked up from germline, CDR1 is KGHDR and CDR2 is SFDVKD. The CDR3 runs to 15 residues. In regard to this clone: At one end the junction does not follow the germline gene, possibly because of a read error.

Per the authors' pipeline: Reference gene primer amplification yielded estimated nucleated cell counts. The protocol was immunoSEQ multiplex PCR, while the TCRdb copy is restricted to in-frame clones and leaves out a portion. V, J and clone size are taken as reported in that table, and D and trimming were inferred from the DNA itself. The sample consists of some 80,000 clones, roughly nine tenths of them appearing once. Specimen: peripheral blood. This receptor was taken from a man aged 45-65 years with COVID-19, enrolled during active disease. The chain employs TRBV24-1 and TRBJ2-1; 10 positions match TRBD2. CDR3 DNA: TGTGCCACCGGTGACTCTAGCGGGAGTATTGATGAGCAGTTCTTC. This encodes CATGDSSGSIDEQFF.